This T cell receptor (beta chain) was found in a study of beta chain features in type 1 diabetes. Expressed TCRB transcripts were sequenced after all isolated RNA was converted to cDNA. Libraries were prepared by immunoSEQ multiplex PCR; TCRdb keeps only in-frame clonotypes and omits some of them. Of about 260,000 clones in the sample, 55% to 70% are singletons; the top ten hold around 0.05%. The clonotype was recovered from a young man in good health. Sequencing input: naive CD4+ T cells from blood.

The CDR3 DNA reads TGCAGCGTTAGGGGCAAGTACACAGATACGCAGTATTTT. Translated: CSVRGKYTDTQYF. The gene calls are TRBV29-1 and TRBJ2-3, with D perhaps TRBD1 (5 bases). V lost 5 bases to trimming and J lost 2 bases, with 11 bases between them. The CDR3 loop spans 13 amino acids. Germline loops: CDR1 SQVTM, CDR2 ANQGSEA.